The 32 T cell receptor beta chains given below trace back to one sample, sequenced in a study of neurological immune-mediated disorders. Time point: longitudinal time-point 1 (baseline). TCRdb analysed the 5' RACE reads with MiXCR anew, one entry per CDR3 protein. This table has some 77,000 distinct CDR3 sequences, 12% to 15% appearing once. Sequencing was done on a sample of PBMCs. The receptors here all came from a female donor with HTLV-1-associated myelopathy (HAM/TSP).

V gene TRBV6-1 combines with J gene TRBJ2-7, with 11 bases aligning to TRBD2. V was clipped by 5 bases and J by 3 bases; unmatched bases: 6. This CDR3 comprises 15 residues. The germline CDR1 and CDR2 sequences are MNHNS and SASEGT. The chain's CDR3 is CASSKLAGGDYEQYF. CDR3 bases: TGTGCCAGCAGTAAGCTAGCGGGGGGCGACTACGAGCAGTACTTC.

Concerning this clonotype itself: With a much larger clone just one base away, this may be a read error. The CDR3 loop is CASSQVGQETKYF. The CDR3 DNA reads TGCGCCAGCAGCCAAGTGGGCCAAGAGACCAAGTACTTC. This chain links TRBV4-1 with TRBJ2-5, with D unclear. From germline, CDR1 is MGHRA and CDR2 YSYEKL. The length of the CDR3 is 13 residues.

The chain recombines TRBV21-1 with TRBJ2-1; TRBD2 is the table's D call and was not checked against the DNA. TRBV21-1 is a documented pseudogene. This CDR3 is built from 19 residues. CDR3 nucleotides: TGTGCCAGCAGACCACCGGGACTAGCGGGGGAGAGCTCCTACAATGAGCAGTTCTTC. As protein: CASRPPGLAGESSYNEQFF.

This clonotype showed up many times. The chain combines TRBV9 with TRBJ1-3, with 7 bases matching TRBD1. The CDR3 loop spans 13 amino acids. V gave up 4 bases and J gave up 3 bases; unmatched junction bases: 1. Germline V gene sequence: CDR1 SGDLS, CDR2 YYNGEE. CDR3 sequence (DNA): TGTGCCAGCAGCCCAGGGGGTGGAAACACCATATATTTT. Translating it yields CASSPGGGNTIYF.

Comments on this clonotype: At one end the junction does not follow the germline gene, possibly because of a read error. The chain uses TRBV6-5 and TRBJ2-7; D unresolved. In germline, CDR1 is MNHEY, CDR2 SVGAGI. The CDR3 consists of 14 residues. The CDR3 coding sequence is TGTGCCAGAAGTTACTCGGGCCAAAACTACGAGCAGTACTTC. This translates into CARSYSGQNYEQYF.

In its sample, this clonotype was seen many times. The chain joins TRBV6-5 to TRBJ2-7; 7 bases map to TRBD1. This CDR3 spans 15 amino acids. Germline V gene data show CDR1 as MNHEY and CDR2 as SVGAGI. The V gene end was trimmed by 1 base and the J gene end by 3 bases; junction bases not matched to a gene: 6. The CDR3 loop is CASSYLGTVGYEQYF. Here the CDR3 DNA reads TGTGCCAGCAGTTACTTGGGGACAGTGGGCTACGAGCAGTACTTC.

The V and J genes are TRBV5-1 and TRBJ2-5; perhaps D is TRBD1 or TRBD2 (5 bases each). The CDR3 is 14 residues long. Germline V CDR1 and CDR2: SGHRS, YFSETQ. Trimming took 1 base from V and 1 from J, leaving 8 bases between them. The CDR3 region is CASSLKGTQETQYF. CDR3 coding DNA: TGCGCCAGCAGCTTGAAAGGGACCCAAGAGACCCAGTACTTC.

This clonotype was observed at least ten times. The J gene is TRBJ2-2, the V gene TRBV28; D may be TRBD2 (5 bases). This CDR3 contains 15 residues. With 3 bases removed from V and 1 base from J, the gap between germline ends came to 9 bases. Germline values: CDR1 MDHEN, CDR2 SYDVKM. The CDR3 DNA reads TGTGCCAGCAGTTTGGTGGGGAGGAACACCGGGGAGCTGTTTTTT. This codes for CASSLVGRNTGELFF.

This clonotype has a single count. A single base separates this from a much larger clone, so it may be a read error. This chain connects TRBV5-1 to TRBJ2-1; a possible D gene is TRBD1 (6 bases). V dropped 7 bases and J dropped 9 bases, with 14 bases sitting between them. CDR3 length: 12 residues. CDR1 SGHRS and CDR2 YFSETQ come from the germline V gene. CDR3 in DNA: TGCGCCAGCGGCCCACAGGGTTTTGAGCAGTTCTTC. Protein: CASGPQGFEQFF.

This clonotype was found many times. The chain carries TRBV6-5 and TRBJ2-7; possible D gene TRBD1, 6 bases. The CDR3 sequence is 15 residues long. Trimming shortened V by 2 bases and J by 0 bases, and 11 bases separated the two germline ends. The germline V gene has CDR1 MNHEY and CDR2 SVGAGI. CDR3 DNA sequence: TGTGCCAGCAGTTACACAGGGCTTCACTCCTACGAGCAGTACTTC. Protein sequence: CASSYTGLHSYEQYF.

This clonotype was counted many times. The chain combines TRBV28 with TRBJ2-7; TRBD1 or TRBD2 may be the D gene (7 bases each). Trimming shortened V by 5 bases and J by 0 bases, and 14 bases separated the two germline ends. The germline V gene has CDR1 MDHEN and CDR2 SYDVKM. The CDR3 extends over 15 amino acids. In DNA form, the CDR3 reads TGTGCCAGCAGTCGGGGGGACAGCTCCTCCTACGAGCAGTACTTC. As protein: CASSRGDSSSYEQYF. Complete variable domain (other parts from reference TRBV28 and TRBJ2-7): DVKVTQSSRYLVKRTGEKVFLECVQDMDHENMFWYRQDPGLGLRLIYFSYDVKMKEKGDIPEGYSVSREKKERFSLILESASTNQTSMYLCASSRGDSSSYEQYFGPGTRLTVT.

This clonotype was detected many times. The chain combines TRBV6-5 with TRBJ2-6; 9 bases fit TRBD2. The CDR3 has 17 residues. Germline V lookup: CDR1 MNHEY, CDR2 SVGAGI. J gave up 0 bases and V 3 bases, and 3 bases lay outside the gene matches. The CDR3 loop is CASSYSGGNSGANVLTF. The CDR3 DNA is TGTGCCAGCAGTTATAGCGGGGGAAACTCTGGGGCCAACGTCCTGACTTTC.

This clonotype was picked up many times. The chain couples TRBV5-1 to TRBJ2-6; no firm D call. V was clipped by 4 bases and J by 1 base, with 9 bases between them. CDR1 SGHRS and CDR2 YFSETQ come from the germline V gene. The CDR3 sequence is 15 residues long. The CDR3 DNA follows: TGCGCCAGCAGCACGGCTAATTCTGGGGCCAACGTCCTGACTTTC. Translation: CASSTANSGANVLTF. The full variable domain, in which reference TRBV5-1 and TRBJ2-6 provide the parts outside the CDR3, is KAGVTQTPRYLIKTRGQQVTLSCSPISGHRSVSWYQQTPGQGLQFLFEYFSETQRNKGNFPGRFSGRQFSNSRSEMNVSTLELGDSALYLCASSTANSGANVLTFGAGSRLTVL.

This clonotype has ten or more counts. The chain uses TRBV9 and TRBJ2-2, with D possibly being TRBD1 (6 bases). Germline V lookup: CDR1 SGDLS, CDR2 YYNGEE. The CDR3 is 15 amino acids. Trimming removed 5 bases from V and 6 bases from J, with 17 bases in between. For the CDR3, the DNA is TGTGCCAGCAGTTTGAGGGCAGGGGCTCCCGGGGAGCTGTTTTTT. This encodes CASSLRAGAPGELFF.

This clonotype was observed many times. This chain uses TRBV2 with TRBJ1-1; tentative D call: TRBD1 (6 bases). The CDR3 consists of 14 residues. Trimming removed 6 bases at V and 0 bases at J, with 11 bases between. Germline loops: CDR1 SNHLY, CDR2 FYNNEI. This chain's CDR3 is CASRGALMNTEAFF. CDR3 nucleotide sequence: TGTGCCAGCAGGGGGGCCCTGATGAACACTGAAGCTTTCTTT.

This clonotype was detected many times. The chain uses TRBV7-8 and TRBJ2-1, with D tentatively TRBD2 (6 bases). The CDR3 contains 15 residues. Trimming pared 0 bases from V and 4 bases from J, leaving 10 bases between. Germline CDR1 SGHVS, CDR2 FQNEAQ. CDR3 nucleotide sequence: TGTGCCAGCAGCTTAGCGGGACTTTTTTACAATGAGCAGTTCTTC. Translation gives CASSLAGLFYNEQFF.

This clonotype was seen many times. J is TRBJ2-7 and V is TRBV20-1; D is perhaps TRBD2 (5 bases). Germline V lookup: CDR1 DFQATT, CDR2 SNEGSKA (reference sequence). The V gene lost 6 bases and the J gene lost 3 bases, with 15 bases spanning the gap. This CDR3 region has 13 residues. CDR3: CSARKGRGYEQYF. In DNA form, the CDR3 reads TGCAGTGCGAGAAAAGGCCGGGGCTACGAGCAGTACTTC.

This clonotype is medium-sized (0.01 to 0.1%). The rearrangement uses TRBV28 and TRBJ2-2, with TRBD1 as a possible D gene (6 bases). Germline V gene lookup returns CDR1 MDHEN and CDR2 SYDVKM. CDR3 length: 15 residues. V lost 4 bases to trimming and J lost 1 base, with 10 bases between them. CDR3 sequence reads: CASSSGHRNTGELFF. The CDR3 coding sequence is TGTGCCAGCAGTTCGGGACACAGGAACACCGGGGAGCTGTTTTTT.

This clonotype came up a few times. The chain joins TRBV27 to TRBJ2-3, with 12 bases matching TRBD2. V was pared by 2 bases and J by 0 bases, with 6 bases of the junction left unmatched. Germline V lookup: CDR1 MNHEY, CDR2 SMNVEV (reference sequence). This CDR3 is 18 amino acids long. CDR3 protein: CASSLRLAGGTSTDTQYF. The CDR3 bases are TGTGCCAGCAGTTTACGGCTAGCGGGGGGGACTAGCACAGATACGCAGTATTTT.

This clonotype was counted between two and nine times. This chain links TRBV5-1 with TRBJ2-1, with 11 bases lining up with TRBD1. J gave up 0 bases and V 2 bases, and 10 bases lay outside the gene matches. The CDR3 has 19 amino acids. Germline loops: CDR1 SGHRS, CDR2 YFSETQ. CDR3 amino acids: CASSFPGQGDPDSYNEQFF. Written as DNA, the CDR3 is TGCGCCAGCAGCTTCCCGGGACAGGGGGACCCCGACTCCTACAATGAGCAGTTCTTC.

This clonotype showed up many times. The chain recombines TRBV28 with TRBJ2-7; TRBD1 is a possible D gene (6 bases). CDR1 and CDR2 (germline): MDHEN, SYDVKM. This CDR3 is built from 15 residues. Between the trimmed V and J ends, which lost 6 bases and 3 bases, there was a span of 18 bases. The CDR3 sequence is CASSRYRVPVYEQYF. The CDR3 bases are TGTGCCAGCAGCCGTTACAGGGTCCCCGTCTACGAGCAGTACTTC.

This clonotype was seen many times. The junction and the germline gene differ at one end; a read error may be behind it. The DNA of the CDR3 is TGCGCCAGCAGCCTTCAGGCGACCTCTGGGAACACCATATATTTT. Protein product: CASSLQATSGNTIYF. The chain combines TRBV4-1 with TRBJ1-3; D unclear. Germline V gene data show CDR1 as MGHRA and CDR2 as YSYEKL. This CDR3 comprises 15 residues.

This clonotype showed up many times. The chain uses TRBV29-1 and TRBJ2-5, with no clear D. From germline, CDR1 is SQVTM and CDR2 ANQGSEA. Trimming pared 2 bases from V and 1 base from J, leaving 8 bases between. The CDR3 spans 13 residues. CDR3 protein: CSVEPSSQETQYF. As DNA, the CDR3 is TGCAGCGTTGAACCCAGCTCCCAAGAGACCCAGTACTTC.

This clonotype came up many times. The genes are TRBV12-3 or TRBV12-4 and TRBJ2-7, with D perhaps being TRBD1 or TRBD2 (5 bases each). Trimming cost V 5 bases and J 3 bases, with 17 bases left between them. The CDR3 length is 15 residues. In DNA form, the CDR3 reads TGTGCCAGCAGTACCCTTAGAGGGACCCTCTACGAGCAGTACTTC. This gives the protein CASSTLRGTLYEQYF.

This clonotype was counted many times. This chain connects TRBV7-9 to TRBJ2-3; no clear D gene. CDR3 length equals 13 residues. The germline V gene encodes CDR1 SEHNR and CDR2 FQNEAQ (reference sequence). Trimming stripped 8 bases from V and 2 bases from J, with 11 bases between. CDR3 nucleotide sequence: TGTGCCAGCCTCTGGGCGGACACAGATACGCAGTATTTT. Translating it yields CASLWADTDTQYF.

This clonotype was recorded many times. The J gene is TRBJ2-7, the V gene TRBV28; D unresolved. The CDR3 loop spans 13 amino acids. Germline-derived CDR1 and CDR2 are MDHEN and SYDVKM. The ends were cut back, 5 bases at V and 3 bases at J, with 11 bases in the middle. CDR3 in amino acids: CASSQDSGYEQYF. CDR3 nucleotides: TGTGCCAGCAGTCAAGACTCCGGCTACGAGCAGTACTTC.

Many counts were recorded for this clonotype. The V gene is TRBV6-5, the J gene TRBJ1-1, with D possibly being TRBD1 (6 bases). Trimming pared 2 bases from V and 0 bases from J, leaving 10 bases between. This CDR3 comprises 15 residues. Germline CDR1 MNHEY, CDR2 SVGAGI. CDR3 region: CASSYADSLNTEAFF. The CDR3 nucleotides read TGTGCCAGCAGTTACGCGGACAGTTTGAACACTGAAGCTTTCTTT.

A remark on this clonotype: This may arise from a read error, as a much more abundant clone is one base away. J is TRBJ2-6 and V is TRBV12-3 or TRBV12-4, with unresolved D. CDR3 length equals 17 residues. The CDR3 loop reads CASSPQEWTLGTNVLTF. In DNA, the CDR3 is TGTGCCAGCAGTCCGCAGGAATGGACGCTTGGGACCAACGTCCTGACTTTC.

This clonotype was recorded many times. This chain links TRBV24-1 with TRBJ2-3, with 8 bases lining up with TRBD2. Looked up from germline, CDR1 is KGHDR and CDR2 is SFDVKD. With V trimmed by 4 bases and J by 5 bases, 10 bases remained unmatched. This CDR3 has 16 residues. The CDR3 is CATSDASSGGGDTQYF. CDR3 DNA sequence: TGTGCCACCAGTGACGCCTCCAGCGGGGGAGGAGATACGCAGTATTTT.

The chain is built from TRBV3-1 and TRBJ1-6, with D tentatively TRBD1 (5 bases). The CDR3 is made up of 19 amino acids. V was pared by 5 bases and J by 0 bases, with 20 bases between. CDR1 and CDR2 from the germline V gene are LGHDT and YNNKEL (reference sequence). The CDR3 sequence: CASSSSWSPGSSYNSPLHF. The CDR3 bases are TGTGCCAGCAGCTCCTCTTGGAGTCCAGGGAGCTCCTATAATTCACCCCTCCACTTT.

This clonotype has a count of ten or more. In DNA form, the CDR3 reads TGCAGTGCTAGAGTTACAGGGGCTAACTCCTACAATGAGCAGTTCTTC. This translates into CSARVTGANSYNEQFF. The chain couples TRBV20-1 to TRBJ2-1, with TRBD1 identical over 7 bases. The length of the CDR3 is 16 residues. Germline V gene data show CDR1 as DFQATT and CDR2 as SNEGSKA (reference sequence). V shed 1 base and J 0 bases; nucleotides not matched to a gene: 6.

This clonotype has a count of ten or more. This rearrangement joins TRBV5-1 to TRBJ2-7, with D tentatively TRBD2 (6 bases). V gave up 0 bases and J gave up 0 bases, with 10 bases separating them. This CDR3 comprises 15 residues. In germline, CDR1 is SGHRS, CDR2 YFSETQ. The CDR3 protein is CASSLAVGSSYEQYF. The DNA of the CDR3 is TGCGCCAGCAGCTTGGCTGTCGGGAGCTCCTACGAGCAGTACTTC.